This is a list of T cell receptor beta chains from one sample in a study of T cell changes during pregnancy in multiple sclerosis. Sequencing was performed with immunoSEQ multiplex PCR; in TCRdb, only in-frame clones are kept and a portion is missing. The sample carries some 60,000 clones, roughly 90% recorded once. Material: peripheral blood, obtained in the second trimester of pregnancy. These receptors all stem from a female donor with multiple sclerosis, enrolled in a pregnancy study. CDR3s include the opening cysteine and the closing phenylalanine or tryptophan. D genes are given only for firm matches. Size tells how often a clone was seen (once, few, many) or the class of an expanded clone, and some rows leave it out.

>TRBV29-1|TRBJ1-2|-|-
TGCAGCGTTGATATTCTCCTCGGAGGCTATGGCTACACCTTC
CSVDILLGGYGYTF
>TRBV5-6|TRBJ2-5|-|-
TGTGCCAGCAGCTTGTTCCTGACAGGCCAAGAGACCCAGTACTTC
CASSLFLTGQETQYF
>TRBV7-2|TRBJ2-1|once|-
TGTGCCAGCAGCTTAAGCGTCAGGGCGTCCTACAATGAGCAGTTCTTC
CASSLSVRASYNEQFF
>TRBV9|TRBJ1-4|-|TRBD1
TGTGCCAGCAGCGGGGACAGTTCGAGAGAAAAACTGTTTTTT
CASSGDSSREKLFF
>TRBV29-1|TRBJ1-1|few|-
TGCAGCGTTGAACGGACGGAGGGCACTGAAGCTTTCTTT
CSVERTEGTEAFF
>TRBV11-3|TRBJ2-3|-|TRBD1
TGTGCCAGCAGCGGGCGGACAGGGGCAGGGGATACGCAGTATTTT
CASSGRTGAGDTQYF
>TRBV2|TRBJ2-5|-|-
TGTGCCAGCAGTGACCGGGACTCGGCGTACCAAGAGACCCAGTACTTC
CASSDRDSAYQETQYF
>TRBV6-5|TRBJ2-1|-|TRBD2
TGTGCCAGCAGACTAGCGGGGGGGCTATTAAATGAGCAGTTCTTC
CASRLAGGLLNEQFF
>TRBV10-2|TRBJ2-2|-|TRBD1
TGCGCCAGTAGACAGGGCGCGAACACCGGGGAGCTGTTTTTT
CASRQGANTGELFF
>TRBV7-2|TRBJ2-3|-|-
TGTGCCAGCAGCTTACGGGGAGCGGGTACGCAGTATTTT
CASSLRGAGTQYF
>TRBV30|TRBJ1-1|-|-
TGTGCCTGGAACCGAGGAGCGACGAACACTGAAGCTTTCTTT
CAWNRGATNTEAFF
>TRBV6-5|TRBJ2-7|-|-
TGTGCCAGCAGTTACGGGCCCGCGGGCGAGCAGTACTTC
CASSYGPAGEQYF
>TRBV7-6|TRBJ2-2|-|TRBD1
TGTGCCAGCAGCATTTCGACAGGGGGCACCGGGGAGCTGTTTTTT
CASSISTGGTGELFF
>TRBV6-4|TRBJ1-1|-|-
TGTGCCAGCAGTGACCAGGTGGGCACTGAAGCTTTCTTT
CASSDQVGTEAFF
>TRBV18|TRBJ1-1|-|TRBD1
TGTGCCAGCTCACTTTTGGACAGGGGGACTGAAGCTTTCTTT
CASSLLDRGTEAFF